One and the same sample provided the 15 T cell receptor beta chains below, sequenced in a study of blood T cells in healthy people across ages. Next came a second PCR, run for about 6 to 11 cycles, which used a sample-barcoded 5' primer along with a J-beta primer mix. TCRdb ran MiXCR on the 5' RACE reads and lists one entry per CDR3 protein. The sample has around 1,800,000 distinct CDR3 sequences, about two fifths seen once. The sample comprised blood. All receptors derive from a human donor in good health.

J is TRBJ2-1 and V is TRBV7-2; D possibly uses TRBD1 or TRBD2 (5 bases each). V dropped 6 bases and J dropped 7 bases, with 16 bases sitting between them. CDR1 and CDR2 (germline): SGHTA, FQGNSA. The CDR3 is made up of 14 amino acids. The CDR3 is CASSTGLAANEQFF. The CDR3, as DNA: TGTGCCAGCAGTACGGGGCTCGCCGCGAATGAGCAGTTCTTC.

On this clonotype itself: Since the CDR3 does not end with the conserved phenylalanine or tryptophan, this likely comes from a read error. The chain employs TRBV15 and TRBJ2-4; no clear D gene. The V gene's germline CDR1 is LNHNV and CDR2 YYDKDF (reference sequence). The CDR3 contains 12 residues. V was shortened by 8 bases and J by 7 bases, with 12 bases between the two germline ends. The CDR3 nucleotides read TGTGCCACCCTAGACGGATTGAACATTCAGTACTCC. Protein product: CATLDGLNIQYS.

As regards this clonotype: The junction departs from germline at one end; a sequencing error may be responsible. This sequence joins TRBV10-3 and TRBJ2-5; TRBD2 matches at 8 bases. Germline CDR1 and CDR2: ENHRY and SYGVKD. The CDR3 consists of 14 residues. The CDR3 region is CAVSEAGGQETQYF. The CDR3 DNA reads TGTGCCGTCAGTGAGGCGGGAGGCCAAGAGACCCAGTACTTC.

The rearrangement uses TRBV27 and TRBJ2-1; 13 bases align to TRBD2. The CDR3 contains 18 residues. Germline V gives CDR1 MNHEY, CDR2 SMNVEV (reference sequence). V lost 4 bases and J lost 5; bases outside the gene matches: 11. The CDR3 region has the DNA TGTGCCAGCAGTTCGTTTTACTCCGGGACTAGCGGGGACAATGAGCAGTTCTTC. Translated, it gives CASSSFYSGTSGDNEQFF.

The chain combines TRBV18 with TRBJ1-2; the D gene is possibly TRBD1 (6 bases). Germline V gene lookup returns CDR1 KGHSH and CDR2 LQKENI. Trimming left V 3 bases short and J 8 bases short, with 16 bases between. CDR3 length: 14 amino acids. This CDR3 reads CASSPGTLIAGYTF. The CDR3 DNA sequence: TGTGCCAGCTCACCTGGGACACTCATCGCAGGCTACACCTTC.

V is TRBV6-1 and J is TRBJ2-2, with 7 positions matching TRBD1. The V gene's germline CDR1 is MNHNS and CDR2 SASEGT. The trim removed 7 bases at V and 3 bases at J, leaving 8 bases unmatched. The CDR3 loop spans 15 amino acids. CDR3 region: CASTASTGDTGELFF. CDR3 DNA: TGTGCCAGCACTGCCAGTACAGGGGACACCGGGGAGCTGTTTTTT.

The CDR3 DNA follows: TGTGCCAGCAGTAGAACAGGGGTGGTTTACTATGGCTACACCTTC. Protein: CASSRTGVVYYGYTF. The chain links TRBV12-3 or TRBV12-4 to TRBJ1-2, with 7 positions matching TRBD1. V shed 5 bases and J 3 bases; nucleotides not matched to a gene: 9. The CDR3 covers 15 residues.

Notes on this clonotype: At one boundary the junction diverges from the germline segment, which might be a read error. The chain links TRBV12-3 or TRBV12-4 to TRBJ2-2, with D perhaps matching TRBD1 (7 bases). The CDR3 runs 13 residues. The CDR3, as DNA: TGTGCCAGCACACGACAGGGCGGCGGGGAGCGGTTTTTT. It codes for CASTRQGGGERFF.

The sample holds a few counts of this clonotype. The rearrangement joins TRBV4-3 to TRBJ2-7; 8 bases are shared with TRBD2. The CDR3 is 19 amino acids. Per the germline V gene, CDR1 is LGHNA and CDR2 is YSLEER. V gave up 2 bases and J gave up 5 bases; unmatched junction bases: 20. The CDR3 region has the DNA TGCGCCAGCAGCCAACGCAACCCCCGGGAGGGAAGGGTCGCCAACGAGCAGTACTTC. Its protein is CASSQRNPREGRVANEQYF.

The CDR3 protein is CASGRGRTEAFF. CDR3 sequence (DNA): TGTGCCAGCGGCAGGGGGAGGACTGAAGCTTTCTTT. The rearrangement uses TRBV3-2 and TRBJ1-1. TRBV3-2 corresponds to a pseudogene. The CDR3 length is 12 residues.

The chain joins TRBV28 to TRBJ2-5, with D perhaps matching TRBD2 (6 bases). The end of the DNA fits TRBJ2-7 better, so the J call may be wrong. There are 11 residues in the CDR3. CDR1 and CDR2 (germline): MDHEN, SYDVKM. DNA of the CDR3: TGTGCCAGCGAGGAGGGCTACGAGCAGTACTTC. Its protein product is CASEEGYEQYF.

The CDR3 DNA follows: TGTGCCAGCAGCTCCTCCAGCGGGGGTTTCTACGAGCAGTACTTC. Translated: CASSSSSGGFYEQYF. The chain carries TRBV7-8 and TRBJ2-7; 8 bases match TRBD2. This CDR3 has 15 residues. Losses at the gene ends were 4 bases for V and 3 bases for J; bases not matched to a gene: 8. Germline values: CDR1 SGHVS, CDR2 FQNEAQ.

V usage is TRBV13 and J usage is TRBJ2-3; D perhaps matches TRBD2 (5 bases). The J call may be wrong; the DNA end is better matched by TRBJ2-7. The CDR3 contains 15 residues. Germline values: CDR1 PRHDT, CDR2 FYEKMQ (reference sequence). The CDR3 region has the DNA TGTGCCAGCTATGCGGGTGCGGCTAGCACAGATACGCAGTACTTC. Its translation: CASYAGAASTDTQYF.

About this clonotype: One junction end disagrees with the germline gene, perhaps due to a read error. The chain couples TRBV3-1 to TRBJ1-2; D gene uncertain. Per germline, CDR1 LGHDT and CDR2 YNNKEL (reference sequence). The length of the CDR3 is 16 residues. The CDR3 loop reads CASSRSRPDPDYGYTF. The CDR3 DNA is TGTGCTAGCAGCCGATCCCGACCGGACCCCGACTATGGCTACACCTTC.

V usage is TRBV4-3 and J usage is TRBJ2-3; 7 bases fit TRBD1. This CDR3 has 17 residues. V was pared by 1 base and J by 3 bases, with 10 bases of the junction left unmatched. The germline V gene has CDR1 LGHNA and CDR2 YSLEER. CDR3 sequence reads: CASSQGTGTVVTDTQYF. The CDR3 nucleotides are TGCGCCAGCAGCCAAGGAACCGGGACAGTCGTGACAGATACGCAGTATTTT.